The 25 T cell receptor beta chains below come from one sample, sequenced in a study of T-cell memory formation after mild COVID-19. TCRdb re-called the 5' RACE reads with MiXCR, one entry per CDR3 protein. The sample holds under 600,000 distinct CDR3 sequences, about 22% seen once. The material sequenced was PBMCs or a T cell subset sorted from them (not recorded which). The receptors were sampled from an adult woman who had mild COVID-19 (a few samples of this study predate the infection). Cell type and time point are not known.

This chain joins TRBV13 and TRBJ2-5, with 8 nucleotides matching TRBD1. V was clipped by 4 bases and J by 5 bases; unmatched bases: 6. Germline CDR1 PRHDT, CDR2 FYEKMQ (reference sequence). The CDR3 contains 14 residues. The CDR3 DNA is TGTGCCAGCAGCTCCCGGACAGGGTCCGAGACCCAGTACTTC. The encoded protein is CASSSRTGSETQYF.

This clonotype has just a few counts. The CDR3 DNA reads as TGCGCCAGCAGCCAAGCTGGATCGATAGAGTCACCCCTCCACTTT. Protein product: CASSQAGSIESPLHF. The chain links TRBV4-3 to TRBJ1-6; no definite D call. The germline V and J ends were trimmed by 1 base and 10 bases, with 14 bases remaining between them. The CDR3 spans 15 residues. Germline V CDR1 and CDR2: LGHNA, YSLEER.

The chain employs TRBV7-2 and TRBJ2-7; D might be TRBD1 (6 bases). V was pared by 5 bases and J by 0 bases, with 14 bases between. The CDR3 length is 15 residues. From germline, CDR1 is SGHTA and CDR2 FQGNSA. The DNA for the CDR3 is TGTGCCAGCAGCAGACAGGCCCTCAGCTCCTACGAGCAGTACTTC. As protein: CASSRQALSSYEQYF.

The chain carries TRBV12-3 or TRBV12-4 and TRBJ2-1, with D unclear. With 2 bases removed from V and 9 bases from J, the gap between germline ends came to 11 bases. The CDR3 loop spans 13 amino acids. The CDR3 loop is CASSLRSASEQFF. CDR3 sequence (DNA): TGTGCCAGCAGTTTACGGTCTGCCAGTGAGCAGTTCTTC.

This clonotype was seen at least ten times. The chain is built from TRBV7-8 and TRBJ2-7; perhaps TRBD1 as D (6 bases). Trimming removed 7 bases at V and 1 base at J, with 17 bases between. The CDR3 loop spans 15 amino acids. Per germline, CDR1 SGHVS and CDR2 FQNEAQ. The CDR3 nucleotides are TGTGCCAGCACCGTCGAACCGGGACAATCCTACGAGCAGTACTTC. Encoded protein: CASTVEPGQSYEQYF.

The CDR3 spells CASSLTGTFYGYTF. The CDR3 nucleotides read TGTGCCAGCAGTTTAACCGGGACTTTCTATGGCTACACCTTC. The rearrangement uses TRBV12-3 or TRBV12-4 and TRBJ1-2; a possible D gene is TRBD1 (5 bases). The CDR3 sequence is 14 residues long. V gave up 2 bases and J gave up 4 bases, with 11 bases separating them.

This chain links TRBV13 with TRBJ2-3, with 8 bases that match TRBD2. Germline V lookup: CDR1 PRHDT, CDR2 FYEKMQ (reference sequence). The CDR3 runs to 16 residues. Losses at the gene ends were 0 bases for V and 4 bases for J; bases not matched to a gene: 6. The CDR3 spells CASSLGTSETPDTQYF. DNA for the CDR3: TGTGCCAGCAGCTTAGGGACTAGCGAAACTCCAGATACGCAGTATTTT. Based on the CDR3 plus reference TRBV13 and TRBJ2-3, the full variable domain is AAGVIQSPRHLIKEKRETATLKCYPIPRHDTVYWYQQGPGQDPQFLISFYEKMQSDKGSIPDRFSAQQFSDYHSELNMSSLELGDSALYFCASSLGTSETPDTQYFGPGTRLTVL.

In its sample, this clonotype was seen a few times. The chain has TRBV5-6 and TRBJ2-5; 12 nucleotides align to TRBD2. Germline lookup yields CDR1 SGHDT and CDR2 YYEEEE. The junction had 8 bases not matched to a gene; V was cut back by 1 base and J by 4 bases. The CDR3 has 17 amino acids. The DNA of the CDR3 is TGTGCCAGCAGCTTGCTTGCTAGCGGGGGGGCCAGAGAGACCCAGTACTTC. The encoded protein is CASSLLASGGARETQYF.

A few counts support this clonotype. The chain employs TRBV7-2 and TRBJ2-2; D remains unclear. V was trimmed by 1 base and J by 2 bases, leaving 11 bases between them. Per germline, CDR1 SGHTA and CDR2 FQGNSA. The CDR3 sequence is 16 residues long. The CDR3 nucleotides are TGTGCCAGCAGCTTAGGGTTTTTTGCTAACACCGGGGAGCTGTTTTTT. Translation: CASSLGFFANTGELFF.

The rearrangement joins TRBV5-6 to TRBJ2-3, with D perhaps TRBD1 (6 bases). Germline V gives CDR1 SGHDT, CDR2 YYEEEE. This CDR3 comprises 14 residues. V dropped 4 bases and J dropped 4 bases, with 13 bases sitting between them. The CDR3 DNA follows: TGTGCCAGCAGCGGGGGCGCGGGTCCAGATACGCAGTATTTT. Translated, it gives CASSGGAGPDTQYF.

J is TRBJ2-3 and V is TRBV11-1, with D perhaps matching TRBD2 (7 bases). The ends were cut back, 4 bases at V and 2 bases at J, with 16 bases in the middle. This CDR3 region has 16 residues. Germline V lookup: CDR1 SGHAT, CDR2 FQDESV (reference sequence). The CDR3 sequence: CASSSRHGGHTDTQYF. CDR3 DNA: TGTGCCAGCAGCTCGAGGCACGGGGGGCACACAGATACGCAGTATTTT.

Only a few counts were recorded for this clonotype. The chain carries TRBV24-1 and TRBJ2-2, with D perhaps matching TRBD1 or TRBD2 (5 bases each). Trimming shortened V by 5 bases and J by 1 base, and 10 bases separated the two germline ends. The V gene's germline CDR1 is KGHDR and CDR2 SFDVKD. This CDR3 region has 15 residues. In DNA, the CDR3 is TGTGCCACCAGTGTGGGGGACCTGAACACCGGGGAGCTGTTTTTT. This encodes CATSVGDLNTGELFF.

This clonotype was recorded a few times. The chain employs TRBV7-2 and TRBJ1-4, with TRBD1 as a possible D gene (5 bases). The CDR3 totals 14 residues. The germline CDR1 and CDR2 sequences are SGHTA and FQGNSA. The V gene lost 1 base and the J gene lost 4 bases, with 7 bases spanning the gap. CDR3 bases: TGTGCCAGCAGCTTAGACAGGAGTAATGAAAAACTGTTTTTT. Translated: CASSLDRSNEKLFF.

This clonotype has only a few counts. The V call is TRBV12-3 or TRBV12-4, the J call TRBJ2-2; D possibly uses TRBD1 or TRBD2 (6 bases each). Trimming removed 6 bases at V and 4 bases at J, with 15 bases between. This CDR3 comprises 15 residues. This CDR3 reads CASRFTGAGTGELFF. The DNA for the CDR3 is TGTGCCAGCAGATTTACGGGGGCGGGCACCGGGGAGCTGTTTTTT.

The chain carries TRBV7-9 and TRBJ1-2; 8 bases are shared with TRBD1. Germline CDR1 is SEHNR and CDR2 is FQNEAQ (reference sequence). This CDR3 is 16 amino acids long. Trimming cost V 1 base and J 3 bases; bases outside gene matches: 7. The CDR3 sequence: CASSLGGQATDYGYTF. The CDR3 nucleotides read TGTGCCAGCAGCTTAGGGGGACAGGCTACCGACTATGGCTACACCTTC.

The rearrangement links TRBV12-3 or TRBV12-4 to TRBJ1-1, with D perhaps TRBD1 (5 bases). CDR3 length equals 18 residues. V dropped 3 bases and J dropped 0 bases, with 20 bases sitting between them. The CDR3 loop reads CASSFGQGEGAVNTEAFF. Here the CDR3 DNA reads TGTGCCAGCAGTTTCGGTCAGGGAGAGGGAGCAGTGAACACTGAAGCTTTCTTT.

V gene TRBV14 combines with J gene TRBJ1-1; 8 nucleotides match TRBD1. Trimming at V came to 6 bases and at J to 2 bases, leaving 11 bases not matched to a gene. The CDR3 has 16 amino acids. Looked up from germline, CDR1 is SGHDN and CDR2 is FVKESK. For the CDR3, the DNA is TGTGCCAGCAGTATTCTCTCAGGGGGCGGAAACACTGAAGCTTTCTTT. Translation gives CASSILSGGGNTEAFF. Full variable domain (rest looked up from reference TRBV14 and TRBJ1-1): EAGVTQFPSHSVIEKGQTVTLRCDPISGHDNLYWYRRVMGKEIKFLLHFVKESKQDESGMPNNRFLAERTGGTYSTLKVQPAELEDSGVYFCASSILSGGGNTEAFFGQGTRLTVV.

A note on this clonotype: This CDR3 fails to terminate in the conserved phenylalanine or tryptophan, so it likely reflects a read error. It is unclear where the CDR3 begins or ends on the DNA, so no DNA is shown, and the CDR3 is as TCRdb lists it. CDR3 residues: CAWAKGTLPFEI. J is TRBJ2-7 and V is TRBV30; the table calls TRBD1, which could not be checked here. In germline, CDR1 is GTSNPN, CDR2 SVGIG (reference sequence). Both ends counted, the CDR3 spans 12 residues.

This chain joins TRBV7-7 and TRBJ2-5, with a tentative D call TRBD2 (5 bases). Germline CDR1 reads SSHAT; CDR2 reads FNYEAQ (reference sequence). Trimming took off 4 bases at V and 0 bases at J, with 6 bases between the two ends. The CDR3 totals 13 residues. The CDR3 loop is CASSSDYQETQYF. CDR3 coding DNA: TGTGCCAGCAGCTCGGACTACCAAGAGACCCAGTACTTC.

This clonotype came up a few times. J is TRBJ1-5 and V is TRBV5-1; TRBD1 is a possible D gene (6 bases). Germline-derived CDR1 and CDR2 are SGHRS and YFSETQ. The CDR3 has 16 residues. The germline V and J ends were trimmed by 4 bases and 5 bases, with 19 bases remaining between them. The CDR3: CASSRAGPGVDQPQHF. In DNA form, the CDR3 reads TGCGCCAGCAGCCGGGCGGGTCCAGGGGTCGATCAGCCCCAGCATTTT. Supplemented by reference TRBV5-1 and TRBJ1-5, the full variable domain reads KAGVTQTPRYLIKTRGQQVTLSCSPISGHRSVSWYQQTPGQGLQFLFEYFSETQRNKGNFPGRFSGRQFSNSRSEMNVSTLELGDSALYLCASSRAGPGVDQPQHFGDGTRLSIL.

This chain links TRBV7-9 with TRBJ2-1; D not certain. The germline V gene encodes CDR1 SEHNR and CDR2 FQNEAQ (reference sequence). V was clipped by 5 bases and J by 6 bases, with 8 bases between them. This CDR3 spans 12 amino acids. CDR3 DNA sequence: TGTGCCAGCAGCCCGTATCTCAATGAGCAGTTCTTC. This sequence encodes CASSPYLNEQFF.

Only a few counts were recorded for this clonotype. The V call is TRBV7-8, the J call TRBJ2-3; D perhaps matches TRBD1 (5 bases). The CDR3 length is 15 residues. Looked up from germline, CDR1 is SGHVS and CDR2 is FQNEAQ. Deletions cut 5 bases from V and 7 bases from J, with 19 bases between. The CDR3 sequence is CASSPMRQQSNTQYF. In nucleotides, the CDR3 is TGTGCCAGCAGCCCAATGAGACAGCAGTCAAATACGCAGTATTTT.

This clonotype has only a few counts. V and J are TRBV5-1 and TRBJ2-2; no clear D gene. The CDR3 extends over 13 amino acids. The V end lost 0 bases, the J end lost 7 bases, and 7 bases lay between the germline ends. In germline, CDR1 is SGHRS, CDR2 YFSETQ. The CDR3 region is CASSLAYDGELFF. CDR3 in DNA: TGCGCCAGCAGCTTGGCCTATGACGGGGAGCTGTTTTTT.

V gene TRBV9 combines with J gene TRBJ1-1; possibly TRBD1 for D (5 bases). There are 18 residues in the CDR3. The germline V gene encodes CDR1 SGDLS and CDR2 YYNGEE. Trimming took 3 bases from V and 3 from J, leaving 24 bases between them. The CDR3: CASSASPGRAGEDTEAFF. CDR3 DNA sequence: TGTGCCAGCAGCGCCTCTCCAGGGAGGGCCGGGGAGGACACTGAAGCTTTCTTT.

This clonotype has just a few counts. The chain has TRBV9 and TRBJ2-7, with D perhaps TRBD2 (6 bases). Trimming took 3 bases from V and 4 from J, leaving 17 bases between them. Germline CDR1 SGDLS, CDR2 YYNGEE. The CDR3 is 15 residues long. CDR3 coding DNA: TGTGCCAGCAGCGCCTCTGGGGGGACGGGTTACGAGCAGTACTTC. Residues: CASSASGGTGYEQYF.